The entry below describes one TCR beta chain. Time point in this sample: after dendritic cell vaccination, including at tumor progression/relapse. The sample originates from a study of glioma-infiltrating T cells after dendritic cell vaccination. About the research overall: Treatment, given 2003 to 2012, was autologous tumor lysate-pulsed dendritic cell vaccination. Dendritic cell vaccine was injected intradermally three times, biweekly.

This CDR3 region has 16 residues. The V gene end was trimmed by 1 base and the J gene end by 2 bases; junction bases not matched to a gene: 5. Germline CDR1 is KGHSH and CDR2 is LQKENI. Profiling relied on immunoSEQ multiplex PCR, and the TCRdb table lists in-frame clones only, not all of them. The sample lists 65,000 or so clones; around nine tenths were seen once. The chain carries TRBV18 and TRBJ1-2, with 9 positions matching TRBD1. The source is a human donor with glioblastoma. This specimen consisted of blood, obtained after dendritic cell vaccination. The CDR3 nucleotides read TGTGCCAGCTCACCACGTCGACAGGGGGACAACTATGGCTACACCTTC. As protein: CASSPRRQGDNYGYTF.